Listed here is a single TCR beta chain. Antigen specificity is unknown. TCRdb used MiXCR to reprocess the reads, holding one entry per CDR3 protein. Among about 360,000 distinct CDR3 sequences, roughly 36% were seen once, and the ten largest hold roughly 14%. This sample stems from a study of T cell repertoires in cytomegalovirus infection. Study background: Selected CMV epitopes included recently identified HLA-C-restricted ones as well as well-studied HLA-B-restricted ones. The public TCR beta signatures pointed to both CMV infection and matching HLA type. General study results and limits: CMV carriers with the relevant HLA were identified by cumulative public TCR beta family frequency. Dominating the ex vivo response were TCR beta clonotypes that were CMV-specific and HLA-C-restricted.

This CDR3 is built from 13 residues. V dropped 4 bases and J dropped 7 bases, with 10 bases sitting between them. CDR1 MNHNS and CDR2 SASEGT come from the germline V gene. This receptor was taken from a human donor in good health (CMV status not recorded). Some clones in this sample may be carry-over from other donors' samples. The source was cultured PBMCs, collected from culture after CMV antigen stimulation. This chain joins TRBV6-1 and TRBJ1-4; D gene unclear. The chain's CDR3 is CASSGGSGEKLFF. For the CDR3, the DNA is TGTGCCAGCAGTGGAGGGTCCGGTGAAAAACTGTTTTTT.